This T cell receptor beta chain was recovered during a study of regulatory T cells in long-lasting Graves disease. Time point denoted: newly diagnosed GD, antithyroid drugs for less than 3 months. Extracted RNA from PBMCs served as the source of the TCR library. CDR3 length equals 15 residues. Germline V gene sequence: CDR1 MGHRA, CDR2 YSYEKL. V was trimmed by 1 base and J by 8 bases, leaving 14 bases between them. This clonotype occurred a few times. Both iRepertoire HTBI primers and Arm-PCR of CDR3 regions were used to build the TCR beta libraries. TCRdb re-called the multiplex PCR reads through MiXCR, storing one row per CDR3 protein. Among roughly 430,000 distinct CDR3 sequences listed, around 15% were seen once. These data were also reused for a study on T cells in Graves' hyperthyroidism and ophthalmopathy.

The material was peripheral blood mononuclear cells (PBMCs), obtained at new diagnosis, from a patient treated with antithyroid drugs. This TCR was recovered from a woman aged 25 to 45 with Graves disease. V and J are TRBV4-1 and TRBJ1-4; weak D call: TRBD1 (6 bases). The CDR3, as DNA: TGCGCCAGCAGCCAAGGGAACAGGGTGGGGGAAAAACTGTTTTTT. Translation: CASSQGNRVGEKLFF.